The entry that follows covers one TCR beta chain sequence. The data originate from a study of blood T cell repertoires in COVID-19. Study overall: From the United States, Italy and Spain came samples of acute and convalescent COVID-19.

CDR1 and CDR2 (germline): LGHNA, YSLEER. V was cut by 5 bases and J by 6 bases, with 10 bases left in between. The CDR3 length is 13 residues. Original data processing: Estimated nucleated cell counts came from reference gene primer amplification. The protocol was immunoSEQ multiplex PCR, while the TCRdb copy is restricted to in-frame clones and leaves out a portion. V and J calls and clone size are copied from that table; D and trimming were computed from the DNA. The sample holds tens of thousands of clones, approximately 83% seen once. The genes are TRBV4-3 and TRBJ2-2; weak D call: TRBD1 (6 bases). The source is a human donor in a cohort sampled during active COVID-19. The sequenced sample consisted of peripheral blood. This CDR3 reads CASSWGQAGELFF. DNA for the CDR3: TGCGCCAGCAGCTGGGGGCAAGCCGGGGAGCTGTTTTTT.